This paragraph covers one TCR beta chain sequence. This receptor's antigen is unknown. Base qualities are missing; no much larger clone stands one base away. CDR1 and CDR2, per the germline V gene, are SGDLS and YYNGEE. V and J are trimmed by 5 bases and 8 bases, and the gene matches miss 4 bases of the junction. The CDR3 runs 12 amino acids, cysteine and phenylalanine included. Only the CDR3 region is kept as DNA, spanning 36 bases read in frame from base 1. This record belongs to a study of control samples from healthy donors and cancer patients (TCRdb year 2020). Libraries were constructed by the immunoSEQ multiplex PCR assay. TCRdb took over this immuneACCESS table, retaining in-frame rearrangements with V and J assigned. Such tables are incomplete; in checked studies, under half of the missing clones stem from an unresolved V gene, and the remainder is unexplained. A total of tens of thousands of clones appear in this sample, around nine tenths of them only once. The ten largest make up 6% to 9.5% of the sample.

What was sequenced was blood. The receptor's source is a woman between 55 and 75 years old in good health. The chain is encoded by TRBV9 joined to TRBJ2-1; 7 bases in the junction line up with TRBD1. The DNA reads TGTGCCAGCAGTTTCACAGGGGATGAGCAGTTCTTC. Its amino acids are CASSFTGDEQFF.